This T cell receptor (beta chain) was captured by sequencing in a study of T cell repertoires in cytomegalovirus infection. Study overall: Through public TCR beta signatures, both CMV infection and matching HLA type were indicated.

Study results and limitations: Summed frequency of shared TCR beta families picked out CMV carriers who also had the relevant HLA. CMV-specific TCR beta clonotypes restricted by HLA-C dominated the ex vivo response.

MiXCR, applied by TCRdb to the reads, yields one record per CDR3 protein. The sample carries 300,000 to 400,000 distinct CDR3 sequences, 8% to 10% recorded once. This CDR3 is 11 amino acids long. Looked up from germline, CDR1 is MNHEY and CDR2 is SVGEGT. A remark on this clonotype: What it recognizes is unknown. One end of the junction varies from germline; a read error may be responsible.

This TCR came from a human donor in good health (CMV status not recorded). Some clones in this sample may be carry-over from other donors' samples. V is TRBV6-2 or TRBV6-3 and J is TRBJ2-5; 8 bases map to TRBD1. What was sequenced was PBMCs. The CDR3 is CASSTVDRVHF. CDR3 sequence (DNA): TGTGCCAGCAGTACGGTGGACAGGGTCCACTTC.